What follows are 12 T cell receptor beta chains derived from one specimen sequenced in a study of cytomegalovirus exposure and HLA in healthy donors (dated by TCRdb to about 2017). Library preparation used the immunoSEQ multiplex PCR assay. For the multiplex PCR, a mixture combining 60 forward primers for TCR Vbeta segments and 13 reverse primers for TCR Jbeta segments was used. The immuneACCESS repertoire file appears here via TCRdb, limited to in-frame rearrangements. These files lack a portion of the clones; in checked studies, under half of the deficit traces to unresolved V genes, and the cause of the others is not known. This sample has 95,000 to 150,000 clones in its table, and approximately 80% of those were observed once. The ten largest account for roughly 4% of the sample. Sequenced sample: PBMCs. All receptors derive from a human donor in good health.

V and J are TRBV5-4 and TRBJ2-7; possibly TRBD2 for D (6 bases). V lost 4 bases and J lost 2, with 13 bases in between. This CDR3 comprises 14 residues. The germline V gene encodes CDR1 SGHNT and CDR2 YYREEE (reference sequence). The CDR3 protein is CASSPRGDAYEQYF. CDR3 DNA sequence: TGTGCCAGCAGCCCGCGCGGGGACGCCTACGAGCAGTACTTC.

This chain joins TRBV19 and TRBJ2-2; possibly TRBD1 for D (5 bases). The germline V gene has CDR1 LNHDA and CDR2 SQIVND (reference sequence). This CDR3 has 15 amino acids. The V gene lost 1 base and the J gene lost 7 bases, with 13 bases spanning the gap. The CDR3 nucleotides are TGTGCCAGTAGTATAGGGCAGGGCGTAGGCGGGGAGCTGTTTTTT. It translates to CASSIGQGVGGELFF.

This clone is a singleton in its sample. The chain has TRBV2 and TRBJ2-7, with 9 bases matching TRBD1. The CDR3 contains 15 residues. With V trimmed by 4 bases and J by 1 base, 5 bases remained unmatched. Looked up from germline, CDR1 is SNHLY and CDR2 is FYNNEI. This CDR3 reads CASSAGQGRSYEQYF. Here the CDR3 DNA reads TGTGCCAGCAGTGCCGGACAGGGGCGGTCCTACGAGCAGTACTTC. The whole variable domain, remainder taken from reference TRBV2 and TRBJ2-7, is EPEVTQTPSHQVTQMGQEVILRCVPISNHLYFYWYRQILGQKVEFLVSFYNNEISEKSEIFDDQFSVERPDGSNFTLKIRSTKLEDSAMYFCASSAGQGRSYEQYFGPGTRLTVT.

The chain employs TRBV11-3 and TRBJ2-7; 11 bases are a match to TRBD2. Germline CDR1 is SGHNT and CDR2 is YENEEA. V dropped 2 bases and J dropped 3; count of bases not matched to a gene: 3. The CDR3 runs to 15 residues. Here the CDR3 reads CASSLTSGSYYEQYF. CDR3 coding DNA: TGTGCCAGCAGCTTAACTAGCGGGAGCTACTACGAGCAGTACTTC.

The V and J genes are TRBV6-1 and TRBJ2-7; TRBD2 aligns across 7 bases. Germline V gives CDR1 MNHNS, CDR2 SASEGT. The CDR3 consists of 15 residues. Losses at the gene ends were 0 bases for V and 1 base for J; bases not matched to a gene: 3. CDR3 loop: CASSEAPGGSYEQYF. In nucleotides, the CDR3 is TGTGCCAGCAGTGAAGCCCCCGGGGGGTCCTACGAGCAGTACTTC.

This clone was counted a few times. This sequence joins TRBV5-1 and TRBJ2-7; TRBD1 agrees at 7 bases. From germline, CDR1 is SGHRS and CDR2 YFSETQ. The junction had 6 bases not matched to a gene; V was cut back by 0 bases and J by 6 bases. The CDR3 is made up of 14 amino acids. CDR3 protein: CASSLADPGGEQYF. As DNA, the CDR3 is TGCGCCAGCAGCTTGGCCGATCCAGGGGGCGAGCAGTACTTC.

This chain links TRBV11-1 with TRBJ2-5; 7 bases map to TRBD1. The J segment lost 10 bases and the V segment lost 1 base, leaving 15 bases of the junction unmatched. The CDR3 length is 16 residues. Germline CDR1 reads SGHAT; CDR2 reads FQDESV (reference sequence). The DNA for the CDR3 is TGTGCCAGCAGCTTAGGGACCGGGACAGCCAAACAACGCCAGTACTTC. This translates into CASSLGTGTAKQRQYF.

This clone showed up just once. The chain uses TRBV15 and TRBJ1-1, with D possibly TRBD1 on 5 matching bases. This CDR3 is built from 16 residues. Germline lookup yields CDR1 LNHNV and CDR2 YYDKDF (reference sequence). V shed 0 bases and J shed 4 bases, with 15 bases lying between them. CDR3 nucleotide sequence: TGTGCCACCAGCAGAGATTGGGGGGGAGTCAGCACTGAAGCTTTCTTT. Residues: CATSRDWGGVSTEAFF.

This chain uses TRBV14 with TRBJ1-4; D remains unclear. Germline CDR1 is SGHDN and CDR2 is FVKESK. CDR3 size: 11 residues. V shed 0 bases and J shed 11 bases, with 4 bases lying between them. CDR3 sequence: CASSQDGKLFF. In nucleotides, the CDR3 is TGTGCCAGCAGCCAAGACGGTAAACTGTTTTTT.

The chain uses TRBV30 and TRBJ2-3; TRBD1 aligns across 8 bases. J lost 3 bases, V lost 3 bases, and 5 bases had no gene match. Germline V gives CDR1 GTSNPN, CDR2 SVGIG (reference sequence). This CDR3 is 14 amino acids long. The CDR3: CAWRLQGATDTQYF. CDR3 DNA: TGTGCCTGGAGATTGCAGGGGGCGACAGATACGCAGTATTTT.

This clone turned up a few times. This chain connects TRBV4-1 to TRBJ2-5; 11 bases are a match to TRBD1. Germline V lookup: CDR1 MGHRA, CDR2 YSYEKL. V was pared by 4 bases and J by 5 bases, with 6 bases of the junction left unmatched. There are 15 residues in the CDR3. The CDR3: CASSPGQGAWETQYF. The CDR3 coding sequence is TGCGCCAGCAGCCCCGGACAGGGGGCTTGGGAGACCCAGTACTTC.

The chain's CDR3 is CASSPPGTSALRQYF. CDR3 DNA sequence: TGTGCCAGCAGCCCCCCCGGGACTAGCGCATTGAGGCAGTACTTC. The genes are TRBV7-2 and TRBJ2-5; 10 positions agree with TRBD2. Germline V gene lookup returns CDR1 SGHTA and CDR2 FQGNSA. J was trimmed by 11 bases and V by 5 bases; bases with no gene match: 14. This CDR3 contains 15 residues.